Below, 20 T cell receptor beta chains from the same sample are listed, as sequenced in a study of identifying expanded T cells in peripheral blood. Measured with immunoSEQ multiplex PCR; TCRdb has only the in-frame clones, and not every one. The sample gives 85,000 to 90,000 clones, 70% to 90% of which show up once; 5.6% is in the top ten. What was sequenced was blood. The receptor set was obtained from a person aged 18-70 years in good health.

This clone has just one count. J is TRBJ2-7 and V is TRBV2; D gene uncertain. V lost 8 bases, J lost 2 bases, and 16 bases lay in between. The CDR3 is 14 residues long. Germline-derived CDR1 and CDR2 are SNHLY and FYNNEI. The CDR3 sequence: CASLTDAVPYEQYF. CDR3 in DNA: TGTGCCAGCCTGACGGACGCAGTCCCCTACGAGCAGTACTTC.

This rearrangement joins TRBV29-1 to TRBJ2-7; D might be TRBD2 (6 bases). The CDR3 spans 14 residues. The germline gives CDR1 SQVTM, CDR2 ANQGSEA. V gave up 4 bases and J gave up 0 bases, with 13 bases separating them. CDR3 amino acids: CSVVGGESSYEQYF. The DNA for the CDR3 is TGCAGCGTTGTGGGCGGGGAGAGCTCCTACGAGCAGTACTTC.

V usage is TRBV18 and J usage is TRBJ1-5, with D tentatively TRBD1 (6 bases). This CDR3 comprises 14 residues. The V and J ends lost 6 bases and 3 bases respectively, with 12 bases between them. CDR1 is KGHSH and CDR2 is LQKENI in the germline V gene. CDR3 residues: CASSPGQINQPQHF. CDR3 nucleotide sequence: TGTGCCAGCTCCCCGGGACAAATCAATCAGCCCCAGCATTTT.

The count of this clone is one. V is TRBV18 and J is TRBJ1-1; weak D call: TRBD1 (6 bases). CDR1 is KGHSH and CDR2 is LQKENI in the germline V gene. There are 18 residues in the CDR3. V was clipped by 3 bases and J by 1 base, with 21 bases between them. In nucleotides, the CDR3 is TGTGCCAGCTCACCCATTATCGCAAGAGGACAGTCGAACACTGAAGCTTTCTTT. As protein: CASSPIIARGQSNTEAFF.

The gene calls are TRBV4-1 and TRBJ1-2, with 7 nucleotides matching TRBD1. Trimming at V came to 2 bases and at J to 2 bases, leaving 8 bases not matched to a gene. The CDR3 contains 16 residues. Germline CDR1 MGHRA, CDR2 YSYEKL. CDR3 DNA sequence: TGCGCCAGCAGCCAAACAGAGACAGGGAGGAACTATGGCTACACCTTC. This translates into CASSQTETGRNYGYTF.

The chain uses TRBV29-1 and TRBJ2-2; D not resolved. Trimming took 3 bases from V and 1 from J, leaving 6 bases between them. CDR3 length: 13 residues. Germline CDR1 reads SQVTM; CDR2 reads ANQGSEA. The CDR3 region has the DNA TGCAGCGTTGAGGTGGAGAACACCGGGGAGCTGTTTTTT. Translated, it gives CSVEVENTGELFF.

V and J are TRBV27 and TRBJ2-3; D unclear. The CDR3 has 13 residues. Per germline, CDR1 MNHEY and CDR2 SMNVEV (reference sequence). V lost 4 bases and J 1 base, leaving 6 bases between the germline ends. CDR3 in DNA: TGTGCCAGCAGTTCCGCCCGCACAGATACGCAGTATTTT. It yields the protein CASSSARTDTQYF.

This clone has more than one count but fewer than ten. The V gene is TRBV18, the J gene TRBJ2-7, with D perhaps matching TRBD2 (5 bases). The V gene lost 2 bases and the J gene lost 3 bases, with 14 bases spanning the gap. The CDR3 spans 15 residues. CDR1 and CDR2 from the germline V gene are KGHSH and LQKENI. CDR3 nucleotide sequence: TGTGCCAGCTCACCAGGGGTTTGGGAGTTCTACGAGCAGTACTTC. This translates into CASSPGVWEFYEQYF.

The chain employs TRBV6-5 and TRBJ2-7; tentative D call: TRBD2 (5 bases). The germline gives CDR1 MNHEY, CDR2 SVGAGI. This CDR3 spans 11 amino acids. The V and J ends lost 4 bases and 7 bases respectively, with 8 bases between them. CDR3 region: CASSSRREQYF. In DNA form, the CDR3 reads TGTGCCAGCAGTTCCAGGAGGGAGCAGTACTTC.

This chain's CDR3 is CASSQGFNRDYGYTF. The CDR3 coding sequence is TGTGCCAGCAGCCAAGGATTTAACCGGGATTATGGCTACACCTTC. This chain joins TRBV14 and TRBJ1-2; D is unresolved. The CDR3 has 15 residues. Germline CDR1 is SGHDN and CDR2 is FVKESK. The V gene lost 1 base and the J gene lost 5 bases, with 14 bases spanning the gap. Full variable domain (remainder filled in from reference TRBV14 and TRBJ1-2): EAGVTQFPSHSVIEKGQTVTLRCDPISGHDNLYWYRRVMGKEIKFLLHFVKESKQDESGMPNNRFLAERTGGTYSTLKVQPAELEDSGVYFCASSQGFNRDYGYTFGSGTRLTVV.

The chain carries TRBV6-1 and TRBJ1-5, with unresolved D. This CDR3 has 12 amino acids. The germline CDR1 and CDR2 sequences are MNHNS and SASEGT. Between the trimmed V and J ends, which lost 7 bases and 4 bases, there was a span of 8 bases. The CDR3 DNA follows: TGTGCCAGCACGGGCGGAAATCAGCCCCAGCATTTT. It translates to CASTGGNQPQHF.

The gene calls are TRBV10-3 and TRBJ2-3; a weak D match, TRBD1 (5 bases). This CDR3 contains 15 residues. Germline V lookup: CDR1 ENHRY, CDR2 SYGVKD. The ends were cut back, 6 bases at V and 3 bases at J, with 16 bases in the middle. The CDR3 spells CAISRTQGDTDTQYF. The CDR3 DNA is TGTGCCATCAGCCGAACCCAGGGTGATACAGATACGCAGTATTTT.

This chain uses TRBV7-8 with TRBJ1-3; D gene uncertain. The CDR3 is 14 residues long. Between the trimmed V and J ends, which lost 5 bases and 0 bases, there was a span of 8 bases. Germline V lookup: CDR1 SGHVS, CDR2 FQNEAQ. CDR3 nucleotides: TGTGCCAGCAGCCCCTTCCGCTCTGGAAACACCATATATTTT. Protein product: CASSPFRSGNTIYF.

The chain employs TRBV5-6 and TRBJ2-2; D ambiguous. CDR1 SGHDT and CDR2 YYEEEE come from the germline V gene. V was cut by 0 bases and J by 6 bases, with 6 bases left in between. The CDR3 totals 13 residues. The CDR3 nucleotides are TGTGCCAGCAGCTTGGGCTACGCCGGGGAGCTGTTTTTT. As protein: CASSLGYAGELFF.

J is TRBJ2-7 and V is TRBV2; TRBD1 matches at 10 bases. Germline assignment: CDR1 SNHLY and CDR2 FYNNEI. After removal of 6 bases from V and 3 bases from J, the junction contained 5 bases not matched to a gene. The CDR3 has 14 amino acids. CDR3 in DNA: TGTGCCAGCAGCATTGGACAGGGGGGCTACGAGCAGTACTTC. Amino acid sequence: CASSIGQGGYEQYF. Full variable domain (remainder filled in from reference TRBV2 and TRBJ2-7): EPEVTQTPSHQVTQMGQEVILRCVPISNHLYFYWYRQILGQKVEFLVSFYNNEISEKSEIFDDQFSVERPDGSNFTLKIRSTKLEDSAMYFCASSIGQGGYEQYFGPGTRLTVT.

This rearrangement joins TRBV6-5 to TRBJ1-2; D unresolved. Germline assignment: CDR1 MNHEY and CDR2 SVGAGI. The V gene lost 5 bases and the J gene lost 8 bases, with 18 bases spanning the gap. CDR3 size: 14 residues. The CDR3 here is CASSPGGRTGGYTF. The CDR3 nucleotides read TGTGCCAGCAGTCCCGGCGGTCGGACGGGCGGCTACACCTTC.

The chain joins TRBV7-6 to TRBJ2-7; 8 nucleotides line up with TRBD1. After removal of 5 bases from V and 2 bases from J, the junction contained 8 bases not matched to a gene. This CDR3 spans 15 amino acids. Germline-derived CDR1 and CDR2 are SGHVS and FNYEAQ. The CDR3 DNA reads TGTGCCAGCAGCCCAGAGGGACAGGATGCCTACGAGCAGTACTTC. Translating it yields CASSPEGQDAYEQYF.

This rearrangement joins TRBV5-1 to TRBJ2-1; TRBD2 might be the D (6 bases). The V end lost 4 bases, the J end lost 9 bases, and 8 bases lay between the germline ends. The germline V gene encodes CDR1 SGHRS and CDR2 YFSETQ. This CDR3 is built from 11 residues. The DNA for the CDR3 is TGCGCCAGCAGCCGGGAGAGTGAGCAGTTCTTC. The encoded protein is CASSRESEQFF.

The chain recombines TRBV7-6 with TRBJ2-5; 8 bases match TRBD2. Trimming at V came to 5 bases and at J to 7 bases, leaving 6 bases not matched to a gene. The CDR3 consists of 13 residues. CDR1 and CDR2 (germline): SGHVS, FNYEAQ. CDR3: CASSHGGEGTQYF. In DNA form, the CDR3 reads TGTGCCAGCAGCCACGGGGGGGAAGGGACCCAGTACTTC.

This clone has only one observation. The chain has TRBV5-6 and TRBJ2-7; TRBD1 agrees at 10 bases. Trimming at V came to 2 bases and at J to 2 bases, leaving 1 base not matched to a gene. The CDR3 totals 14 residues. CDR1 and CDR2 from the germline V gene are SGHDT and YYEEEE. This CDR3 reads CASSFGTGAYEQYF. The CDR3 coding sequence is TGTGCCAGCAGCTTCGGGACAGGGGCCTACGAGCAGTACTTC.